The 18 T cell receptor beta chains in this list originate from one sample, sequenced in a study of T cell changes during pregnancy in multiple sclerosis. Assay used: immunoSEQ multiplex PCR; TCRdb lists only in-frame clones, some missing. The profile shows some 58,000 clones, almost 97% of them singletons. The sequencing used CD8+ T cells from peripheral blood mononuclear cells, collected after pregnancy. The receptor source for this set is a female donor with multiple sclerosis, enrolled in a pregnancy study.

The V call is TRBV7-9, the J call TRBJ2-7, with 9 positions matching TRBD1. This CDR3 region has 17 residues. Germline lookup yields CDR1 SEHNR and CDR2 FQNEAQ (reference sequence). The ends lost 5 bases at V and 7 bases at J; junction bases unmatched: 18. The CDR3 nucleotides read TGTGCCAGCAGCCCCAGTGTAGGGGACAGGGAGAGATGGGAGCAGTACTTC. It codes for CASSPSVGDRERWEQYF. Drawing the rest from reference TRBV7-9 and TRBJ2-7, the complete variable domain is DTGVSQNPRHKITKRGQNVTFRCDPISEHNRLYWYRQTLGQGPEFLTYFQNEAQLEKSRLLSDRFSAERPKGSFSTLEIQRTEQGDSAMYLCASSPSVGDRERWEQYFGPGTRLTVT.

This CDR3 is CASSLAGWLGNEQFF. CDR3 DNA sequence: TGTGCCAGCAGTTTGGCGGGTTGGTTAGGTAATGAGCAGTTCTTC. The rearrangement links TRBV27 to TRBJ2-1, with D maybe TRBD2 (5 bases). Trimming removed 3 bases from V and 7 bases from J, with 16 bases in between. The CDR3 loop spans 15 amino acids. The V gene's germline CDR1 is MNHEY and CDR2 SMNVEV (reference sequence).

The chain links TRBV28 to TRBJ1-5; TRBD1 matches at 8 bases. V lost 5 bases, J lost 5 bases, and 14 bases stayed unmatched. The CDR3 is 17 residues long. Germline V gene lookup returns CDR1 MDHEN and CDR2 SYDVKM. The CDR3 DNA sequence: TGTGCCAGCAGTCCGTCCGTTGACAGGGGATTGTATCAGCCCCAGCATTTT. Translated: CASSPSVDRGLYQPQHF.

V usage is TRBV7-8 and J usage is TRBJ1-4; a possible D gene is TRBD1 (6 bases). Per germline, CDR1 SGHVS and CDR2 FQNEAQ. The CDR3 spans 18 residues. V was cut by 2 bases and J by 0 bases, with 16 bases left in between. CDR3: CASSLPRGGFSTNEKLFF. CDR3 DNA sequence: TGTGCCAGCAGCTTACCGAGGGGGGGATTTTCAACTAATGAAAAACTGTTTTTT.

This clone is a singleton in its sample. The genes are TRBV19 and TRBJ1-1; 8 bases are a match to TRBD1. Germline lookup yields CDR1 LNHDA and CDR2 SQIVND (reference sequence). V shed 3 bases, J shed 0 bases, and the junction held 3 bases outside the gene matches. The CDR3 spans 15 residues. CDR3 DNA: TGTGCCAGTAGTATTGGGGACAGGTTGAACACTGAAGCTTTCTTT. Translation: CASSIGDRLNTEAFF.

In nucleotides, the CDR3 is TGTGCCAGCAGTATGGACAGGAGATACTATGGCTACACCTTC. This encodes CASSMDRRYYGYTF. The gene calls are TRBV27 and TRBJ1-2, with 7 bases aligning to TRBD1. The CDR3 contains 14 residues. V lost 5 bases and J lost 3; bases outside the gene matches: 6. Germline loops: CDR1 MNHEY, CDR2 SMNVEV (reference sequence).

The J gene is TRBJ2-1, the V gene TRBV28; 12 bases fit TRBD2. V lost 6 bases to trimming and J lost 8 bases; unmatched junction nucleotides: 8. Germline CDR1 MDHEN, CDR2 SYDVKM. CDR3 length: 15 amino acids. The CDR3 bases are TGTGCCAGCAGCAGACTAGCGGGAGAGACCGATGAGCAGTTCTTC. Protein sequence: CASSRLAGETDEQFF.

The J gene is TRBJ1-2, the V gene TRBV6-5; TRBD1 matches at 7 bases. The CDR3 length is 15 residues. Germline lookup yields CDR1 MNHEY and CDR2 SVGAGI. The ends lost 2 bases at V and 2 bases at J; junction bases unmatched: 5. CDR3 DNA: TGTGCCAGCAGTTACGCCTTGGACAGGAACTATGGCTACACCTTC. Translating gives CASSYALDRNYGYTF.

Regarding this clone: Additional DNA sequences in this sample encode the identical CDR3. The chain has TRBV9 and TRBJ1-2; D uncertain. Germline V CDR1 and CDR2: SGDLS, YYNGEE. The V and J ends lost 0 bases and 2 bases respectively, with 8 bases between them. The CDR3 extends over 14 amino acids. The CDR3 coding sequence is TGTGCCAGCAGCGTAGTGTCGGGGAACTATGGCTACACCTTC. It specifies CASSVVSGNYGYTF.

This chain connects TRBV5-6 to TRBJ2-5, with a possible D match to TRBD2 (6 bases). The germline gives CDR1 SGHDT, CDR2 YYEEEE. V gave up 0 bases and J gave up 14 bases, with 14 bases separating them. CDR3 length equals 12 residues. The CDR3 sequence: CASSLGTGLSYF. CDR3 DNA: TGTGCCAGCAGCTTGGGAACGGGACTTTCCTACTTC.

The chain uses TRBV7-2 and TRBJ1-1, with D maybe TRBD1 (5 bases). The CDR3 is 19 residues long. Trimming left V 0 bases short and J 0 bases short, with 20 bases between. The V gene's germline CDR1 is SGHTA and CDR2 FQGNSA. The CDR3 DNA reads as TGTGCCAGCAGCTTAGCCTCCCAGCGGAGGGGAACCATGAACACTGAAGCTTTCTTT. Its translation is CASSLASQRRGTMNTEAFF.

The chain joins TRBV2 to TRBJ2-5, with 11 bases identical to TRBD2. The trim removed 7 bases at V and 0 bases at J, leaving 7 bases unmatched. The germline CDR1 and CDR2 sequences are SNHLY and FYNNEI. The CDR3 covers 16 residues. The CDR3 sequence is CASNSLAGEYQETQYF. In DNA, the CDR3 is TGTGCCAGCAATTCACTAGCGGGAGAGTACCAAGAGACCCAGTACTTC.

V and J are TRBV28 and TRBJ1-2; 8 nucleotides agree with TRBD1. V shed 7 bases and J 6 bases; nucleotides not matched to a gene: 7. This CDR3 has 13 amino acids. Germline V gene sequence: CDR1 MDHEN, CDR2 SYDVKM. CDR3 protein: CASTSPGGDGYTF. CDR3 bases: TGTGCCAGCACCTCTCCAGGGGGCGATGGCTACACCTTC.

The gene calls are TRBV27 and TRBJ2-1; D not certain. This CDR3 has 14 amino acids. Germline V gene sequence: CDR1 MNHEY, CDR2 SMNVEV (reference sequence). V was cut by 2 bases and J by 13 bases, with 18 bases left in between. Here the CDR3 reads CASSLGGRLSTQFF. The CDR3 bases are TGTGCCAGCAGTTTAGGCGGCCGGTTGTCCACTCAGTTCTTC.

The V and J genes are TRBV19 and TRBJ1-5; no firm D call. This CDR3 comprises 14 residues. Per the germline V gene, CDR1 is LNHDA and CDR2 is SQIVND (reference sequence). V was pared by 7 bases and J by 6 bases, with 16 bases between. This chain's CDR3 is CASNSRGFGQPQHF. CDR3 bases: TGTGCCAGTAACTCCCGGGGTTTCGGTCAGCCCCAGCATTTT.

V gene TRBV7-9 combines with J gene TRBJ1-5; 11 bases fit TRBD1. This CDR3 is 15 amino acids long. The germline gives CDR1 SEHNR, CDR2 FQNEAQ (reference sequence). Unmatched junction bases numbered 5, after V lost 5 bases and J lost 5 bases. The CDR3 spells CASSQGQGADQPQHF. In DNA, the CDR3 is TGTGCCAGCAGCCAAGGACAGGGGGCTGATCAGCCCCAGCATTTT.

The CDR3 bases are TGTGCCAGCAGCGGCGGCGGGAGGAGTTCCTACAATGAGCAGTTCTTC. This gives the protein CASSGGGRSSYNEQFF. The chain has TRBV7-9 and TRBJ2-1; 8 bases are a match to TRBD2. V gave up 5 bases and J gave up 1 base; unmatched junction bases: 7. The CDR3 has 16 residues. Germline lookup yields CDR1 SEHNR and CDR2 FQNEAQ (reference sequence).

The chain links TRBV11-2 to TRBJ2-1, with D unclear. CDR3 length: 13 residues. The germline V gene encodes CDR1 SGHAT and CDR2 FQNNGV. Trimming shortened V by 5 bases and J by 0 bases, and 5 bases separated the two germline ends. CDR3 nucleotides: TGTGCCAGCAGCCCCTACTCCTACAATGAGCAGTTCTTC. It translates to CASSPYSYNEQFF.